This T cell receptor (beta chain) appears in the sequencing data of a study of brain T cells in children with intractable seizures. TCRdb's table, derived via immunoSEQ multiplex PCR, lists solely in-frame clones and lacks some. The data hold 50,000 to 80,000 clones, with 95% to 97% observed a single time. The sequenced cases were selected for having the highest brain T cell transcript signatures. Patients received at least one anti-epileptic drug before surgery. Points on this clone: Its antigen is not known.

This CDR3 spans 21 amino acids. V shed 0 bases, J shed 5 bases, and the junction held 19 bases outside the gene matches. Germline V gene data show CDR1 as SGHVS and CDR2 as FQNEAQ. Study-wide findings and caveats: Absence of clones before surgery may stem from lower sequencing depth. Only CDR3 sequence similarity suggested viral specificity, without known HCMV serostatus.

The chain links TRBV7-8 to TRBJ2-5; 12 nucleotides line up with TRBD2. The source of this sequence is a boy in the first two years of life with focal cortical dysplasia and intractable seizures. The sequenced sample was peripheral blood, obtained at surgery. CDR3 sequence (DNA): TGTGCCAGCAGCTTAGCGCTTTACTTTCTAGCGGGGGGGCCGCGACGTGAGACCCAGTACTTC. Residues: CASSLALYFLAGGPRRETQYF.